The entry that follows covers one T cell receptor beta chain sequence. Germline V lookup: CDR1 SGHRS, CDR2 YFSETQ. This CDR3 comprises 15 residues. J lost 7 bases, V lost 5 bases, and 9 bases had no gene match. The protocol was immunoSEQ multiplex PCR, while the TCRdb copy is restricted to in-frame clones and leaves out a portion. The table includes more than 110,000 clones, about 78% detected once. These data are taken from a study of cytotoxic CD8 clonotypes in ibrutinib-treated CLL. Study as a whole: After a median around 12 months on treatment (6 to 36), response samples were drawn.

This sample comprised PBMCs, obtained after 24 months of ibrutinib treatment. This TCR was sampled from a human donor with chronic lymphocytic leukemia. This rearrangement joins TRBV5-1 to TRBJ1-2; 12 bases map to TRBD1. CDR3 in amino acids: CASRVGTGGGFGYTF. The DNA for the CDR3 is TGCGCCAGCAGGGTTGGGACAGGGGGCGGATTTGGCTACACCTTC.